Listed here is a single TCR beta chain. Its antigen is unknown. Germline V gene lookup returns CDR1 MNHEY and CDR2 SVGAGI. V was clipped by 3 bases and J by 3 bases, with 15 bases between them. This CDR3 comprises 15 residues. The sample originates from a study of T cell responses to AZD1222 COVID-19 vaccine. Study-level results: Vaccination with two AZD1222 doses was followed by a rise in Spike-specific TCR breadth and depth. The sample set comprised mostly white British donors with more females, and clonal diversity was possibly underestimated. The peak T cell response came first, and repertoires were sampled only after it.

The data were produced by immunoSEQ multiplex PCR, yet TCRdb's version contains in-frame clones alone and is incomplete. The sample records approximately 92,000 clones, roughly 88% being singletons. The rearrangement joins TRBV6-5 to TRBJ2-7; D possibly matches TRBD1 or TRBD2 (6 bases each). Sequencing used peripheral blood, obtained on day 0 of AZD1222 vaccination. The receptor's source is an adult in good health. The CDR3 DNA reads TGTGCCAGCAGTTATTTAGGGGGAGGAAGCTACGAGCAGTACTTC. It specifies CASSYLGGGSYEQYF.